The entry below gives a single T cell receptor beta chain sequence along with its context. Its antigen is unidentified. A junction boundary mismatches the germline segment, possibly from a read error. The data were taken from a study of Graves' ophthalmopathy and Graves' hyperthyroidism. Germline loops: CDR1 WSHSY, CDR2 SAAADI. CDR3 length: 11 residues. Study-wide findings and caveats: The model predicted progression of ophthalmopathy with a sensitivity of roughly 66%, and its specificity was about 72%. A 13-signature model separated ophthalmopathy from stable hyperthyroidism, approximately 87% sensitivity, 75% to 84% specificity.

CDR3 regions of TCR beta were amplified from RNA transcripts. Amplification began with first-round RT-PCR using HTBI primers, then second-round multiplex PCR was performed. Each CDR3 protein gets one entry after TCRdb re-called the multiplex PCR reads with MiXCR. Altogether roughly 1.1 million distinct CDR3 sequences are present, about two fifths being singletons, with the ten largest covering around 10%. This sequence joins TRBV10-2 and TRBJ2-5; D possibly corresponds to TRBD2 (5 bases). Sequenced: peripheral blood or thyroid tissue (not recorded which). The receptor was isolated from an adult man with Graves' hyperthyroidism. The CDR3 loop reads CATAGEETQYF. The CDR3 DNA reads TGTGCCACCGCCGGGGAGGAGACCCAGTACTTC.